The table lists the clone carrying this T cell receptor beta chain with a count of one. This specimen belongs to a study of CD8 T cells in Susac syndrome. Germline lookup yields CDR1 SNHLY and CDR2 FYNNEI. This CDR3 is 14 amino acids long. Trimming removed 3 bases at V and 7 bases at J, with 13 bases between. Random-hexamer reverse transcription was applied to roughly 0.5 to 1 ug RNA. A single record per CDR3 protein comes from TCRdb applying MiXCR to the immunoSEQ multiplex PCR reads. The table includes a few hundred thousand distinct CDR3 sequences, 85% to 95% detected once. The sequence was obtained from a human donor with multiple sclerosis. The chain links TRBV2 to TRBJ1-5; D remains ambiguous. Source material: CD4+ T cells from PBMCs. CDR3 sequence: CASSDPLRGQPQHF. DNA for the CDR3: TGTGCCAGCAGTGACCCCCTCAGAGGGCAGCCCCAGCATTTT.